The 25 T cell receptor beta chains presented below share a single source sample, sequenced in a study of blood T cell repertoires in COVID-19. Measured with immunoSEQ multiplex PCR; TCRdb has only the in-frame clones, and not every one. Of around 90,000 clones in the sample, roughly four fifths are singletons; the top ten hold about 12%. Sequencing was performed on peripheral blood. These receptor sequences come from a human donor in a cohort sampled during active COVID-19.

CDR3 DNA: TGTGCCAGCAGTTCCTTTGGGGGAGGGGCTTACAATGAGCAGTTCTTC. Translation gives CASSSFGGGAYNEQFF. The chain combines TRBV6-2 or TRBV6-3 with TRBJ2-1; 7 nucleotides align to TRBD2. Germline V gene lookup returns CDR1 MNHEY and CDR2 SVGEGT. V lost 4 bases, J lost 4 bases, and 10 bases stayed unmatched. The CDR3 length is 16 residues.

The rearrangement joins TRBV27 to TRBJ1-1; D unclear. The V end lost 8 bases, the J end lost 2 bases, and 15 bases lay between the germline ends. Germline V gene sequence: CDR1 MNHEY, CDR2 SMNVEV (reference sequence). The CDR3 has 14 amino acids. CDR3 residues: CASRPQAINTEAFF. The CDR3 nucleotides are TGTGCCAGCCGGCCCCAGGCGATCAACACTGAAGCTTTCTTT.

The V call is TRBV7-3, the J call TRBJ2-5; TRBD2 matches 9 bases. The trim removed 4 bases at V and 7 bases at J, leaving 4 bases unmatched. Germline CDR1 SGHTA, CDR2 FQGTGA. The CDR3 runs to 13 residues. The CDR3 spells CASSYGREGTQYF. The CDR3 coding sequence is TGTGCCAGCAGCTACGGGCGGGAGGGGACCCAGTACTTC.

This clone was seen once. The gene calls are TRBV5-1 and TRBJ2-2, with D tentatively TRBD1 (5 bases). The CDR3 is made up of 13 amino acids. CDR1 and CDR2 from the germline V gene are SGHRS and YFSETQ. Trimming took 2 bases from V and 7 from J, leaving 9 bases between them. The CDR3 spells CASSFRDDGELFF. CDR3 sequence (DNA): TGCGCCAGCAGCTTCAGGGATGACGGGGAGCTGTTTTTT.

The V gene is TRBV7-3, the J gene TRBJ2-5, with D possibly TRBD1 on 6 matching bases. CDR1 and CDR2 (germline): SGHTA, FQGTGA. Trimming shortened V by 2 bases and J by 7 bases, and 11 bases separated the two germline ends. CDR3 size: 13 residues. CDR3 in amino acids: CASSLERGGTQYF. In DNA, the CDR3 is TGTGCCAGCAGCTTAGAGCGAGGGGGGACCCAGTACTTC.

The J gene is TRBJ2-2, the V gene TRBV28; D gene unclear. The CDR3 totals 14 residues. The ends were cut back, 7 bases at V and 0 bases at J, with 9 bases in the middle. Germline V gives CDR1 MDHEN, CDR2 SYDVKM. CDR3 protein: CASKAPTNTGELFF. The CDR3 DNA sequence: TGTGCCAGCAAAGCCCCCACGAACACCGGGGAGCTGTTTTTT.

This clone was recorded a few times. The chain is built from TRBV28 and TRBJ2-7; a weak D match, TRBD1 (5 bases). Germline V CDR1 and CDR2: MDHEN, SYDVKM. CDR3 length equals 12 residues. V lost 4 bases to trimming and J lost 3 bases, with 7 bases between them. The CDR3 is CASSSRVYEQYF. CDR3 bases: TGTGCCAGCAGTTCCAGGGTCTACGAGCAGTACTTC.

The chain combines TRBV3-1 (or the pseudogene TRBV3-2) with TRBJ1-3, with 10 nucleotides matching TRBD1. Trimming removed 3 bases from V and 2 bases from J; junction bases left unmatched: 13. The CDR3 runs 19 residues. Germline CDR1 is LGHDT and CDR2 is YNNKEL (reference sequence). This chain's CDR3 is CASSHAYSWTGGTGNTIYF. In DNA form, the CDR3 reads TGTGCCAGCAGCCACGCTTACTCATGGACAGGGGGGACTGGAAACACCATATATTTT.

V gene TRBV6-5 combines with J gene TRBJ1-4; 9 bases agree with TRBD1. The CDR3 has 15 residues. Losses at the gene ends were 6 bases for V and 4 bases for J; bases not matched to a gene: 6. Germline CDR1 and CDR2: MNHEY and SVGAGI. In DNA, the CDR3 is TGTGCCAGCAGCCTGGGACAGGGAGGTAATGAAAAACTGTTTTTT. This translates into CASSLGQGGNEKLFF.

This chain uses TRBV20-1 with TRBJ1-5; possible D gene TRBD1, 6 bases. The germline gives CDR1 DFQATT, CDR2 SNEGSKA (reference sequence). V was shortened by 3 bases and J by 3 bases, with 9 bases between the two germline ends. The CDR3 sequence is 13 residues long. CDR3 region: CSASNRDNQPQHF. The CDR3 nucleotides read TGCAGTGCTAGTAACAGGGACAATCAGCCCCAGCATTTT.

The chain couples TRBV30 to TRBJ1-1; D not certain. Trimming shortened V by 4 bases and J by 4 bases, and 13 bases separated the two germline ends. Germline-derived CDR1 and CDR2 are GTSNPN and SVGIG (reference sequence). This CDR3 region has 13 residues. CDR3 sequence reads: CAWIRPGRTEAFF. As DNA, the CDR3 is TGTGCCTGGATAAGACCGGGTCGCACTGAAGCTTTCTTT.

The chain employs TRBV6-2 or TRBV6-3 and TRBJ2-1; the match to TRBD1 covers 9 bases. Germline lookup yields CDR1 MNHEY and CDR2 SVGEGT. After removal of 5 bases from V and 4 bases from J, the junction contained 12 bases not matched to a gene. This CDR3 has 17 amino acids. CDR3 nucleotide sequence: TGTGCCAGCAGTCGCATACCCGGGACAGGGTTTTACAATGAGCAGTTCTTC. This gives the protein CASSRIPGTGFYNEQFF.

The chain couples TRBV5-4 to TRBJ2-1, with 10 positions matching TRBD1. With 5 bases clipped from V and 4 bases from J, the junction kept 9 bases outside the gene matches. Germline values: CDR1 SGHNT, CDR2 YYREEE (reference sequence). The CDR3 has 16 amino acids. CDR3 DNA sequence: TGTGCCAGCAGTAATGTCGGACAGGGGGAATACAATGAGCAGTTCTTC. Protein product: CASSNVGQGEYNEQFF.

This clone was counted a few times. The rearrangement links TRBV5-1 to TRBJ2-6, with D possibly matching TRBD2 (5 bases). V lost 0 bases to trimming and J lost 0 bases, with 7 bases between them. The CDR3 consists of 16 residues. CDR1 is SGHRS and CDR2 is YFSETQ in the germline V gene. The CDR3 coding sequence is TGCGCCAGCAGCTTGGATGGGAGCTCTGGGGCCAACGTCCTGACTTTC. Its protein is CASSLDGSSGANVLTF. The full variable domain, with the rest looked up from reference TRBV5-1 and TRBJ2-6, is KAGVTQTPRYLIKTRGQQVTLSCSPISGHRSVSWYQQTPGQGLQFLFEYFSETQRNKGNFPGRFSGRQFSNSRSEMNVSTLELGDSALYLCASSLDGSSGANVLTFGAGSRLTVL.

The V call is TRBV5-5, the J call TRBJ1-5; no clear D. Germline V gives CDR1 SGHKS, CDR2 YYEKEE (reference sequence). Trimming left V 2 bases short and J 0 bases short, with 6 bases between. The CDR3 covers 14 residues. In nucleotides, the CDR3 is TGTGCCAGCAGCTTCCGGGATAGCAATCAGCCCCAGCATTTT. It specifies CASSFRDSNQPQHF.

The table lists this clone with a few counts. This sequence joins TRBV6-5 and TRBJ1-5; 8 bases map to TRBD1. From germline, CDR1 is MNHEY and CDR2 SVGAGI. V gave up 7 bases and J gave up 1 base; unmatched junction bases: 6. The CDR3 sequence is 15 residues long. This CDR3 is CASTWDRQSNQPQHF. The CDR3 DNA is TGTGCCAGCACCTGGGACAGGCAAAGCAATCAGCCCCAGCATTTT.

The V gene is TRBV7-9, the J gene TRBJ2-3; tentatively, D is TRBD2 (7 bases). Trimming pared 5 bases from V and 2 bases from J, leaving 20 bases between. The CDR3 totals 17 residues. Germline lookup yields CDR1 SEHNR and CDR2 FQNEAQ (reference sequence). The CDR3 DNA reads as TGTGCCAGCAGCCCCCAGGATGGCGGGGGCCCCACAGATACGCAGTATTTT. It yields the protein CASSPQDGGGPTDTQYF. Full variable domain (rest looked up from reference TRBV7-9 and TRBJ2-3): DTGVSQNPRHKITKRGQNVTFRCDPISEHNRLYWYRQTLGQGPEFLTYFQNEAQLEKSRLLSDRFSAERPKGSFSTLEIQRTEQGDSAMYLCASSPQDGGGPTDTQYFGPGTRLTVL.

This clone occurred once. The CDR3 region is CASSLLSAESYEQYF. For the CDR3, the DNA is TGTGCCAGCAGTTTATTGAGTGCCGAATCCTACGAGCAGTACTTC. The V call is TRBV28, the J call TRBJ2-7, with D unresolved. The CDR3 runs to 15 residues. V dropped 1 base and J dropped 1 base, with 11 bases sitting between them. The germline V gene encodes CDR1 MDHEN and CDR2 SYDVKM.

The V and J genes are TRBV5-4 and TRBJ2-1, with 13 bases matching TRBD2. V trimming: 4 bases; J trimming: 0 bases; junction bases outside the gene matches: 10. The length of the CDR3 is 19 residues. CDR1 is SGHNT, CDR2 YYREEE, per germline (reference sequence). CDR3 DNA sequence: TGTGCCAGCAGCCCCGGACTAGCGGGGGCCTGGAGCTCCTACAATGAGCAGTTCTTC. Translated, it gives CASSPGLAGAWSSYNEQFF.

In its sample, this clone was seen a few times. J is TRBJ2-7 and V is TRBV27, with 7 positions matching TRBD1. Germline lookup yields CDR1 MNHEY and CDR2 SMNVEV (reference sequence). The CDR3 is 16 residues long. Trimming cost V 6 bases and J 4 bases; bases outside gene matches: 15. In DNA form, the CDR3 reads TGTGCCAGCAGCCCACAGGGGACCCATGGGATTTACGAGCAGTACTTC. Its translation is CASSPQGTHGIYEQYF.

The chain combines TRBV6-5 with TRBJ2-7; the match to TRBD1 covers 10 bases. With 2 bases clipped from V and 6 bases from J, the junction kept 10 bases outside the gene matches. CDR3 length equals 16 residues. Germline V gene sequence: CDR1 MNHEY, CDR2 SVGAGI. The CDR3 nucleotides read TGTGCCAGCAGTTACCTCCGGGACAGGGGATGGGGCGAGCAGTACTTC. This sequence encodes CASSYLRDRGWGEQYF.

The chain links TRBV24-1 to TRBJ2-5; D not certain. The V end lost 1 base, the J end lost 5 bases, and 4 bases lay between the germline ends. From germline, CDR1 is KGHDR and CDR2 SFDVKD. The CDR3 has 12 amino acids. The CDR3 reads CATSDFSETQYF. The CDR3 DNA is TGTGCCACCAGTGATTTCTCCGAGACCCAGTACTTC.

CDR3 amino acids: CASKTSAGSNEQFF. The CDR3 nucleotides read TGTGCCAGCAAAACGAGCGCCGGTTCGAATGAGCAGTTCTTC. The chain has TRBV2 and TRBJ2-1; D gene uncertain. V was pared by 7 bases and J by 7 bases, with 17 bases between. Per germline, CDR1 SNHLY and CDR2 FYNNEI. The CDR3 runs to 14 residues. The full variable domain, its missing parts supplied by reference TRBV2 and TRBJ2-1, is EPEVTQTPSHQVTQMGQEVILRCVPISNHLYFYWYRQILGQKVEFLVSFYNNEISEKSEIFDDQFSVERPDGSNFTLKIRSTKLEDSAMYFCASKTSAGSNEQFFGPGTRLTVL.

This clone was seen just once. This sequence joins TRBV30 and TRBJ1-4; 9 positions agree with TRBD1. Germline V gene data show CDR1 as GTSNPN and CDR2 as SVGIG (reference sequence). With V trimmed by 3 bases and J by 7 bases, 9 bases remained unmatched. The CDR3 runs to 15 residues. The CDR3 DNA reads TGTGCCTGGAGACTAGCCGGGACAGGGAGTGAAAAACTGTTTTTT. It codes for CAWRLAGTGSEKLFF.

The V call is TRBV5-1, the J call TRBJ2-2, with D possibly matching TRBD1 (5 bases). Germline V gene data show CDR1 as SGHRS and CDR2 as YFSETQ. Trimming left V 5 bases short and J 1 base short, with 6 bases between. There are 13 residues in the CDR3. The CDR3 region is CASSTGNTGELFF. The CDR3 nucleotides read TGCGCCAGCAGTACAGGGAACACCGGGGAGCTGTTTTTT. Supplemented by reference TRBV5-1 and TRBJ2-2, the full variable domain reads KAGVTQTPRYLIKTRGQQVTLSCSPISGHRSVSWYQQTPGQGLQFLFEYFSETQRNKGNFPGRFSGRQFSNSRSEMNVSTLELGDSALYLCASSTGNTGELFFGEGSRLTVL.